These T cell receptor beta chains were read from a single sample in a study of neoadjuvant nivolumab and ipilimumab in lung cancer. The repertoire was sequenced with immunoSEQ multiplex PCR; TCRdb's copy has only in-frame clones and lacks some. This table holds about 26,000 clones, over 80% found once. The sequenced sample was peripheral blood, obtained before neoadjuvant nivolumab, alone or with ipilimumab. These receptors all come from an adult with non-small cell lung cancer. The CDR3 runs from the conserved cysteine through the conserved F or W.

J: TRBJ2-3
V: TRBV11-2
CDR3: CASSLASVGTDTQYF

J: TRBJ1-6
V: TRBV19
CDR3: CASSTQVGAGSPLHF

J: TRBJ1-4
V: TRBV5-1
CDR3: CASSLGRGSNEKLFF

J: TRBJ1-6
V: TRBV19
CDR3: CASSISGDNSPLHF

J: TRBJ2-3
V: TRBV4-3
CDR3: CASSQDELAGGDTQYF

J: TRBJ2-7
V: TRBV19
CDR3: CASSILPPFSYEQYF

J: TRBJ2-1
V: TRBV5-1
CDR3: CASSLGGEGFNEQFF

J: TRBJ1-6
V: TRBV2
CDR3: CASAAAYNSPLHF

J: TRBJ1-6
V: TRBV7-9
CDR3: CASSLRQGNSPLHF

J: TRBJ1-2
V: TRBV5-4
CDR3: CASSLLEGFFRDGYTF

J: TRBJ1-5
V: TRBV6-1
CDR3: CASSEWKGVPNQPQHF

J: TRBJ1-6
V: TRBV11-3
CDR3: CASSSGRNSPLHF

J: TRBJ1-2
V: TRBV11-2
CDR3: CASSLWKGYTF

J: TRBJ2-5
V: TRBV18
CDR3: CASSPQEAETQYF

J: TRBJ1-3
V: TRBV2
CDR3: CASSGGRFSGNTIYF

J: TRBJ2-5
V: TRBV4-1
CDR3: CASSPLLGDGETQYF

J: TRBJ2-7
V: TRBV5-4
CDR3: CASSLPGQGAYEQYF

J: TRBJ1-2
V: TRBV6-5
CDR3: CASSYIDRAGYTF

J: TRBJ1-4
V: TRBV29-1
CDR3: CSVEEASGTNEKLFF

J: TRBJ1-1
V: TRBV7-2
CDR3: CASSELGRGNTEAFF

J: TRBJ2-3
V: TRBV5-1
CDR3: CASRPTADTQYF

J: TRBJ2-3
V: TRBV11-2
CDR3: CASSLDQPMRGTDTQYF

J: TRBJ1-2
V: TRBV4-2
CDR3: CASSQAAGYGYTF

J: TRBJ2-7
V: TRBV2
CDR3: CASSERGGYEQYF

J: TRBJ1-6
V: TRBV11-2
CDR3: CASSLRENSPLHF

J: TRBJ2-7
V: TRBV4-1
CDR3: CASSLRTSGGYEQYF

J: TRBJ1-1
V: TRBV5-1
CDR3: CASSSRDRDMNTEAFF

J: TRBJ2-7
V: TRBV13
CDR3: CASSPRGGGSYEQYF

J: TRBJ1-1
V: TRBV19
CDR3: CASSSQGRTEAFF

J: TRBJ1-1
V: TRBV5-1
CDR3: CASSLEVHRTRPIEAFF

J: TRBJ1-5
V: TRBV7-2
CDR3: CASSRTGGNQPQHF

J: TRBJ2-7
V: TRBV4-2
CDR3: CASSQSDSYEQYF

J: TRBJ2-6
V: TRBV5-1
CDR3: CASSESSGANVLTF

J: TRBJ2-7
V: TRBV18
CDR3: CASSPPSGQAYEQYF

J: TRBJ1-4
V: TRBV15
CDR3: CATSRGPGTPNEKLFF

J: TRBJ2-7
V: TRBV5-6
CDR3: CASSMTGSGQEQYF

J: TRBJ2-1
V: TRBV5-4
CDR3: CASSLTQLNEQFF

J: TRBJ2-1
V: TRBV6-1
CDR3: CASSEQGSYNEQFF

J: TRBJ1-4
V: TRBV14
CDR3: CASSQLGQAEKLFF

J: TRBJ2-5
V: TRBV5-1
CDR3: CASSLAATQETQYF

J: TRBJ2-7
V: TRBV6-1
CDR3: CASRLDRDSYEQYF

J: TRBJ2-3
V: TRBV9
CDR3: CASSVARRGGADTQYF

J: TRBJ2-3
V: TRBV4-2
CDR3: CASSQGTGGWTDTQYF

J: TRBJ1-2
V: TRBV2
CDR3: CASRFDRGPNYGYTF

J: TRBJ2-1
V: TRBV6-1
CDR3: CASNVPPPYNEQFF

J: TRBJ2-7
V: TRBV18
CDR3: CASSLGTASGGEQYF

J: TRBJ2-3
V: TRBV7-8
CDR3: CASSPMPLADTQYF

J: TRBJ1-4
V: TRBV4-1
CDR3: CASSQEKGTNEKLFF

J: TRBJ1-2
V: TRBV2
CDR3: CASRGTGYGYTF

J: TRBJ2-4
V: TRBV5-1
CDR3: CASSLEGSRRLNIQYF

J: TRBJ1-4
V: TRBV25-1
CDR3: CASSDRQGPNEKLFF

J: TRBJ1-4
V: TRBV5-1
CDR3: CASSPWTGGTNEKLFF

J: TRBJ2-5
V: TRBV2
CDR3: CASSALSRQGLFQETQYF

J: TRBJ1-1
V: TRBV2
CDR3: CASSELPGNGPEAFF

J: TRBJ2-3
V: TRBV9
CDR3: CASSPRGGPDTDTQYF